The text below deals with one TCR beta chain. Its antigen remains unidentified. Within one base of it there is no much larger clone, and no base qualities were kept. Trimming takes 0 bases from V and 5 bases from J, and the germline ends sit 13 bases apart. According to the germline V gene (reference sequence), CDR1 reads LGHDT and CDR2 reads YNNKEL. CDR3 length: 15 amino acids, cysteine to phenylalanine. Only the CDR3 part of the read is kept: 45 bases, read in frame from the first base. The data were taken from a study. TCRdb records Illumina MiSeq as the sequencer. TCRdb ran its own pipeline on the public reads, namely fastp trimming at Q25 and MiXCR clone calling, and kept in-frame beta chains. Here each entry gathers all rows of one CDR3 protein and keeps the most common genes and DNA. The sample yields a few thousand distinct CDR3 sequences; around 9.5% were counted once. The ten top clones hold roughly a third of the sample.

The rearranged segments are TRBV3-1 and TRBJ2-5, with no D gene named confidently. This receptor was obtained from a human donor with rheumatoid arthritis. Input material: CD4+ T cells from peripheral blood. The base sequence is TGTGCCAGCAGCCAAGATTCGGGCCACCCGGAGACCCAGTACTTC. This translates into CASSQDSGHPETQYF.